In its sample, the clone carrying this T cell receptor beta chain was seen a few times. As yet, its antigen is unknown. This sample stems from a study of identical twins. Study-level findings and limits: The degree of excess twin sharing was weaker in beta out-of-frame sequences. While abundant cord blood beta clonotypes carried fewer insertions, memory repertoires showed no such pattern. Compared with unrelated sharing, twin-shared out-of-frame alpha sequences had more low-probability sequences.

A universal primer binding site was introduced by template switching. The final cDNA contained unique molecular identifiers. From the 5' RACE reads, TCRdb called clonotypes with MiXCR, one entry per CDR3 protein. Found here are 1.5 million to 2 million distinct CDR3 sequences, about 32% of them singletons; the top ten hold over 0.25%. Source material: cord blood. This receptor was taken from a newborn girl in good health.

The CDR3: CASSQGERGRAEKLFF. For the CDR3, the DNA is TGTGCCAGCAGCCAAGGGGAGAGGGGACGGGCTGAAAAACTGTTTTTT. V gene TRBV4-2 combines with J gene TRBJ1-4; a weak D match, TRBD1 (5 bases). Germline-derived CDR1 and CDR2 are LGHNA and YNFKEQ. The CDR3 runs 16 residues. V was pared by 1 base and J by 7 bases, with 16 bases between.